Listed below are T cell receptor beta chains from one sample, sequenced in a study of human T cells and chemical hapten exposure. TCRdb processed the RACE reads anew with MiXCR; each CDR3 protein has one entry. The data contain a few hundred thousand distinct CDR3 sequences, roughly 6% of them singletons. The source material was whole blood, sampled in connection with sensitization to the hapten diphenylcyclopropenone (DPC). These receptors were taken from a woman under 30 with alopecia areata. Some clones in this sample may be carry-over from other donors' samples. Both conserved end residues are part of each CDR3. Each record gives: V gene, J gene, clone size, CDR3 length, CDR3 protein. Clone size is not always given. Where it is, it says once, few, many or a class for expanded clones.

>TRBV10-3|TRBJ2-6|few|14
CAISAREGANVLTF
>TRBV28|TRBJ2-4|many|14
CASTGTVGWDIQYF
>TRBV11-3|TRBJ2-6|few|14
CASSPQQGSSVLTF
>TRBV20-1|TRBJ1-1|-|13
CSAPDRVGTEAFF
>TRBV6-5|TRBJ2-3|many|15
CATEVMGGSTDTQYF
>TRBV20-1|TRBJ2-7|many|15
CSARGPAGFGYEQYF
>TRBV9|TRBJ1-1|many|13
CASSPLGDTEAFF
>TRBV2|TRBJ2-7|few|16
CASTPAEGTGVNEQYF
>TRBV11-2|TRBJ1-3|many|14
CASSFPIQGNTIYF
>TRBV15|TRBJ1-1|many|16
CATSSFPLQQNTEAFF
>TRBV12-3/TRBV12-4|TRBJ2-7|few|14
CASSWTGLPYEQYF
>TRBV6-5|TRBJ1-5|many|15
CASSYKGYSNQPQHF
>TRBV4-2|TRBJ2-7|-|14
CASSQVQGTYEQYF
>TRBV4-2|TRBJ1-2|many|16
CASSFRIGGEDYGYTF